The rows below give T cell receptor beta chains drawn from one sample of a study of blood T cells in healthy people across ages. TCRdb processed the 5' RACE reads anew with MiXCR; each CDR3 protein has one entry. In the table there are about 970,000 distinct CDR3 sequences, 45% to 60% of which are singletons. Sample: blood. Receptors were obtained from a woman aged 55-70 years in good health. CDR3s include the opening cysteine and the closing phenylalanine or tryptophan. Each record gives: V gene, CDR3 protein.

v_call: TRBV12-3/TRBV12-4; cdr3_aa: CASSLRAPGSGANVPTF
v_call: TRBV6-2/TRBV6-3; cdr3_aa: CASSYSGVPRYEQYF
v_call: TRBV7-6; cdr3_aa: CASRKDTGTGVSEQYF
v_call: TRBV20-1; cdr3_aa: CSARPGGIEQFF
v_call: TRBV27; cdr3_aa: CASSFKGTNTEAFF
v_call: TRBV7-8; cdr3_aa: CASSLAPGGEEQYF
v_call: TRBV29-1; cdr3_aa: CSVLQGGGTEAFF
v_call: TRBV15; cdr3_aa: CATSRVGVYGYTF
v_call: TRBV10-3; cdr3_aa: CAISESSDRDEQFF
v_call: TRBV6-6; cdr3_aa: CASKLENTEAFF
v_call: TRBV7-2; cdr3_aa: CASSPTSVEQYF
v_call: TRBV29-1; cdr3_aa: CGATGLYGYTF
v_call: TRBV6-5; cdr3_aa: CASSYQHWGDSPLHF
v_call: TRBV12-3/TRBV12-4; cdr3_aa: CASSLVGGPGELFF
v_call: TRBV5-1; cdr3_aa: CASSFRPEDRGEKLFF
v_call: TRBV10-1; cdr3_aa: CASILAFEQFF
v_call: TRBV6-1; cdr3_aa: CASSRREFSSGANVLTF
v_call: TRBV20-1; cdr3_aa: CSARGEAKNIQYF
v_call: TRBV7-9; cdr3_aa: CASSPQAGPYEQYF
v_call: TRBV5-1; cdr3_aa: CASSLILAGGPSEQFF
v_call: TRBV2; cdr3_aa: CASSGTWTAIQYF
v_call: TRBV5-1; cdr3_aa: CASKPATGGAFTDTQYF
v_call: TRBV29-1; cdr3_aa: CSVGVGLAYEQYF
v_call: TRBV4-2; cdr3_aa: CASSQVNGASGSYEQYF
v_call: TRBV20-1; cdr3_aa: CSARRGGRSDYGYTF
v_call: TRBV5-1; cdr3_aa: CANSLTSGSFYEQFF
v_call: TRBV5-1; cdr3_aa: CASTRGSLPSQETQYF
v_call: TRBV20-1; cdr3_aa: CSAITSGGPGSEQFF
v_call: TRBV5-5; cdr3_aa: CASSLDAGTGRNEQFF
v_call: TRBV5-1; cdr3_aa: CASSFSGTSGYEQYF
v_call: TRBV6-2/TRBV6-3; cdr3_aa: CASSYGGRVDNEQFF
v_call: TRBV28; cdr3_aa: CASSPKMRAETQYF
v_call: TRBV6-5; cdr3_aa: CASRLETYSNQPQHF
v_call: TRBV5-6; cdr3_aa: CASSPGTGANTGELFF
v_call: TRBV3-1; cdr3_aa: CASSQDVAGLNEKLFF
v_call: TRBV4-1; cdr3_aa: CASSHGLAGGSGNEQYF
v_call: TRBV7-9; cdr3_aa: CASSLSLVVADTQYF
v_call: TRBV28; cdr3_aa: CASSPLSSPRTYEQYF
v_call: TRBV2; cdr3_aa: CANRDRGMNTEAFF
v_call: TRBV6-6; cdr3_aa: CASSYDTQAQYF
v_call: TRBV29-1; cdr3_aa: CSVGGRTAYEKLFF
v_call: TRBV7-6; cdr3_aa: CASSSPGTEYF